Listed below are T cell receptor beta chains from one sample, sequenced in a study of cytomegalovirus exposure and HLA in healthy donors. TCRdb's copy holds only in-frame clones and misses some; the assay was immunoSEQ multiplex PCR. The repertoire has some 120,000 clones, roughly 91% of them found once; the top ten carry about 3.7%. The sample was PBMCs. All receptors derive from a man aged 30 to 39 in good health and CMV-seronegative. CDR3s include the opening cysteine and the closing phenylalanine or tryptophan. A D gene is named only where the DNA matches it firmly. Not every row has a clone size; where given, it reads once, few, many or a size class.

CDR3 DNA: TGCGCCAGCAGTGATCAGTTGAACACTGAAGCTTTCTTT
CDR3 protein: CASSDQLNTEAFF
clone size: NA
D gene: NA
V gene: TRBV10-1
J gene: TRBJ1-1

CDR3 DNA: TGTGCCAGCAGCTTAGTATGGGTCGAGGTGACAGATACGCAGTATTTT
CDR3 protein: CASSLVWVEVTDTQYF
clone size: NA
D gene: NA
V gene: TRBV7-9
J gene: TRBJ2-3

CDR3 DNA: TGTGCCAGCAGCCCTAGACAGGGGGCAGGCGAAAAACTGTTTTTT
CDR3 protein: CASSPRQGAGEKLFF
clone size: NA
D gene: TRBD1
V gene: TRBV11-2
J gene: TRBJ1-4

CDR3 DNA: TGTGCCAGCAGCTTTTATAGCGGGAAGGGGGATCACTTCTTC
CDR3 protein: CASSFYSGKGDHFF
clone size: NA
D gene: TRBD2
V gene: TRBV7-9
J gene: TRBJ2-1

CDR3 DNA: TGTGCCAGCAGCTTGGATCCCGGGACAGAATACGAGCAGTACTTC
CDR3 protein: CASSLDPGTEYEQYF
clone size: NA
D gene: TRBD1
V gene: TRBV5-6
J gene: TRBJ2-7

CDR3 DNA: TGCGCCAGCAGCCAAGAACAGGGGTTCGGGGAGCTGTTTTTT
CDR3 protein: CASSQEQGFGELFF
clone size: NA
D gene: TRBD1
V gene: TRBV4-1
J gene: TRBJ2-2

CDR3 DNA: TGTGCCAGCAGTGAAAGGTTTGGGACAGCCATGGAGCAGTACTTC
CDR3 protein: CASSERFGTAMEQYF
clone size: once
D gene: TRBD1
V gene: TRBV25-1
J gene: TRBJ2-7

CDR3 DNA: TGTGCCAGCAGTGAACGTCAGGGAAGCCAGCCCCAGCATTTT
CDR3 protein: CASSERQGSQPQHF
clone size: NA
D gene: NA
V gene: TRBV2
J gene: TRBJ1-5

CDR3 DNA: TGTGCCATCGGGGGATCCGGGACGGGACTTCGGACCTACAATGAGCAGTTCTTC
CDR3 protein: CAIGGSGTGLRTYNEQFF
clone size: NA
D gene: NA
V gene: TRBV10-3
J gene: TRBJ2-1

CDR3 DNA: TGTGCCAGCAGTCGACAGGGTTACGAGCAGTACTTC
CDR3 protein: CASSRQGYEQYF
clone size: NA
D gene: TRBD1
V gene: TRBV28
J gene: TRBJ2-7

CDR3 DNA: TGTGCCAGCAGTTTATTAGGGACAGGGATCGCCGGGGAGCTGTTTTTT
CDR3 protein: CASSLLGTGIAGELFF
clone size: NA
D gene: TRBD1
V gene: TRBV27
J gene: TRBJ2-2

CDR3 DNA: TGTGCCAGCAGCCAAGATATAGCGGGGGGGCCAGATACGCAGTATTTT
CDR3 protein: CASSQDIAGGPDTQYF
clone size: many
D gene: TRBD2
V gene: TRBV4-2
J gene: TRBJ2-3

CDR3 DNA: TGTGCCAGCAGGGACAGGCCGAACACCGGGGAGCTGTTTTTT
CDR3 protein: CASRDRPNTGELFF
clone size: NA
D gene: TRBD1
V gene: TRBV2
J gene: TRBJ2-2

CDR3 DNA: TGTGCCAGCAGCTTAGTTTGGCGAGGAGAGACCCAGTACTTC
CDR3 protein: CASSLVWRGETQYF
clone size: few
D gene: NA
V gene: TRBV7-2
J gene: TRBJ2-5

CDR3 DNA: TGTGCCAGCAGTTTATTTCCCAGGGGACCCCCAGAGAACAATGAGCAGTTCTTC
CDR3 protein: CASSLFPRGPPENNEQFF
clone size: NA
D gene: NA
V gene: TRBV27
J gene: TRBJ2-1

CDR3 DNA: TGCGCCAGCAGCCGGACTCGGACCGTGCGAGAAGCTTTCTTT
CDR3 protein: CASSRTRTVREAFF
clone size: NA
D gene: NA
V gene: TRBV4-3
J gene: TRBJ1-1

CDR3 DNA: TGTGCCAGCACCTCACAGGTGGGGAACACTGAAGCTTTCTTT
CDR3 protein: CASTSQVGNTEAFF
clone size: NA
D gene: NA
V gene: TRBV27
J gene: TRBJ1-1

CDR3 DNA: TGCGCCAGCAGCCCTACCTTGGGGCCGGGGCAGTACTTC
CDR3 protein: CASSPTLGPGQYF
clone size: NA
D gene: NA
V gene: TRBV4-3
J gene: TRBJ2-7

CDR3 DNA: TGTGCCAGCAGCCCTGACAGGGGAACTAATGAAAAACTGTTTTTT
CDR3 protein: CASSPDRGTNEKLFF
clone size: NA
D gene: TRBD1
V gene: TRBV6-5
J gene: TRBJ1-4

CDR3 DNA: TGTGCCAGCAGCCCGACAGGAACTGAAGCTTTCTTT
CDR3 protein: CASSPTGTEAFF
clone size: NA
D gene: NA
V gene: TRBV7-2
J gene: TRBJ1-1

CDR3 DNA: TGTGCCAGCAGCCCCCAGGACCCGGGAAAAAACATTCAGTACTTC
CDR3 protein: CASSPQDPGKNIQYF
clone size: NA
D gene: NA
V gene: TRBV7-2
J gene: TRBJ2-4

CDR3 DNA: TGTGCCAGCAGTGTGGGCAGGGCGGGCAATCAGCCCCAGCATTTT
CDR3 protein: CASSVGRAGNQPQHF
clone size: NA
D gene: NA
V gene: TRBV2
J gene: TRBJ1-5

CDR3 DNA: TGTGCCAGCACCTTCCTTGGGGACAGGGTTCGGGGTAACTATGGCTACACCTTC
CDR3 protein: CASTFLGDRVRGNYGYTF
clone size: NA
D gene: TRBD1
V gene: TRBV7-9
J gene: TRBJ1-2

CDR3 DNA: TGTGCCTCAATCCGGGACACGACTTACAATGAGCAGTTCTTC
CDR3 protein: CASIRDTTYNEQFF
clone size: few
D gene: NA
V gene: TRBV6-1
J gene: TRBJ2-1

CDR3 DNA: TGTGCCAGCAGAGATACAGGGAGAGGCTACACCTTC
CDR3 protein: CASRDTGRGYTF
clone size: NA
D gene: NA
V gene: TRBV6-5
J gene: TRBJ1-2

CDR3 DNA: TGTGCTTCACAGGGAAGCACAGATACGCAGTATTTT
CDR3 protein: CASQGSTDTQYF
clone size: NA
D gene: NA
V gene: TRBV28
J gene: TRBJ2-3

CDR3 DNA: TGTGCCAGCGACTCGACTCATTTATCCTATGGCTACACCTTC
CDR3 protein: CASDSTHLSYGYTF
clone size: NA
D gene: NA
V gene: TRBV7-2
J gene: TRBJ1-2

CDR3 DNA: TGTGCCAGCAGCTTGCGGACAGGGAAATCACCCCTCCACTTT
CDR3 protein: CASSLRTGKSPLHF
clone size: NA
D gene: TRBD1
V gene: TRBV7-2
J gene: TRBJ1-6

CDR3 DNA: TGTGCCAGCAGCTTAGCGCCGGAGGGGCAGGGGCAGTACTTC
CDR3 protein: CASSLAPEGQGQYF
clone size: NA
D gene: NA
V gene: TRBV7-2
J gene: TRBJ2-7

CDR3 DNA: TGTGCCAGCCCTCCGGGCCACAGGGGAGAGACCCAGTACTTC
CDR3 protein: CASPPGHRGETQYF
clone size: NA
D gene: TRBD1
V gene: TRBV6-1
J gene: TRBJ2-5

CDR3 DNA: TGTGCCAGCAGCGTAGGAGGGGGTGAGGCTAATGAAAAACTGTTTTTT
CDR3 protein: CASSVGGGEANEKLFF
clone size: once
D gene: NA
V gene: TRBV9
J gene: TRBJ1-4

CDR3 DNA: TGTGCCAGCAGTTACTCGGGACAGGGTGTTCAGCCCCAGCATTTT
CDR3 protein: CASSYSGQGVQPQHF
clone size: NA
D gene: TRBD1
V gene: TRBV6-5
J gene: TRBJ1-5

CDR3 DNA: TGTGCCAGCAGCTTAGGCGGGGGGCCTAACAATGAGCAGTTCTTC
CDR3 protein: CASSLGGGPNNEQFF
clone size: NA
D gene: TRBD2
V gene: TRBV7-6
J gene: TRBJ2-1

CDR3 DNA: TGTGCCAGCAGCTTAGACGCAGCAGCGATCGAGCAGTACTTC
CDR3 protein: CASSLDAAAIEQYF
clone size: NA
D gene: NA
V gene: TRBV7-9
J gene: TRBJ2-7

CDR3 DNA: TGTGCCAGCAGTGAAGCGCTTCCGACAGGGGAAGCTTTCTTT
CDR3 protein: CASSEALPTGEAFF
clone size: few
D gene: TRBD1
V gene: TRBV2
J gene: TRBJ1-1

CDR3 DNA: TGTGCCAGCAGTATCCGGGGGACCCAGTACTTC
CDR3 protein: CASSIRGTQYF
clone size: NA
D gene: NA
V gene: TRBV28
J gene: TRBJ2-5

CDR3 DNA: TGTGCCAGCAGTTACTCCGACAGGGCCCCGTATGGCTACACCTTC
CDR3 protein: CASSYSDRAPYGYTF
clone size: NA
D gene: TRBD1
V gene: TRBV6-5
J gene: TRBJ1-2

CDR3 DNA: TGTGCCAGCAGCTACAGGGGGCGGATGAACACTGAAGCTTTCTTT
CDR3 protein: CASSYRGRMNTEAFF
clone size: NA
D gene: TRBD1
V gene: TRBV7-9
J gene: TRBJ1-1

CDR3 DNA: TGTGCCAGCAGCTGGGCCAGGGGGCAGGTCTATGGCTACACCTTC
CDR3 protein: CASSWARGQVYGYTF
clone size: NA
D gene: TRBD1
V gene: TRBV5-8
J gene: TRBJ1-2

CDR3 DNA: TGTGCCAGTCAAAGGGGACAGGGATACTATGGCTACACCTTC
CDR3 protein: CASQRGQGYYGYTF
clone size: NA
D gene: TRBD1
V gene: TRBV19
J gene: TRBJ1-2

CDR3 DNA: TGCGCCAGCACAACAGGCCCTTTGTACGAGCAGTACTTC
CDR3 protein: CASTTGPLYEQYF
clone size: many
D gene: NA
V gene: TRBV5-1
J gene: TRBJ2-7

CDR3 DNA: TGTGCCAGCAGTGGACAGAGGAACACTGAAGCTTTCTTT
CDR3 protein: CASSGQRNTEAFF
clone size: NA
D gene: NA
V gene: TRBV21-1
J gene: TRBJ1-1